The source of this T cell receptor (beta chain) is a study of regulatory T cells in long-lasting Graves disease. General study findings and limits: Newly diagnosed disease favored TRBV20-1 and TRBJ2-1 over persistent disease.

Germline V CDR1 and CDR2: SGHVS, FQNEAQ. CDR3 size: 15 residues. Researchers made TCR beta libraries by using iRepertoire HTBI primers and running Arm-PCR on CDR3 regions. TCRdb recomputed calls from the multiplex PCR reads with MiXCR, one row per CDR3 protein. This table has approximately 470,000 distinct CDR3 sequences, around 15% appearing once. The time point: newly diagnosed GD, antithyroid drugs for less than 3 months. Extracted PBMC RNA gave rise to the TCR library. The collection involved drawing roughly 9.1 milliliters of peripheral blood into EDTA tubes. To note about this clonotype: Its specificity is unknown. A read error may explain this, as a much larger clone is one base away.

The data were also submitted as part of a second study, on T cells in Graves' hyperthyroidism and ophthalmopathy.

The sequencing used peripheral blood mononuclear cells (PBMCs), collected at new diagnosis, from a patient treated with antithyroid drugs. V and J are TRBV7-8 and TRBJ1-1; 9 bases map to TRBD1. The TCR sequence derives from a man in his forties or fifties with Graves disease. CDR3 amino acids: CASSRDRGLDTEASF. In nucleotides, the CDR3 is TGTGCCAGCAGCAGAGACAGGGGGTTAGACACTGAAGCTTCCTTT. The full variable domain, in which reference TRBV7-8 and TRBJ1-1 provide the parts outside the CDR3, is GAGVSQSPRYKVAKRGQDVALRCDPISGHVSLFWYQQALGQGPEFLTYFQNEAQLDKSGLPSDRFFAERPEGSVSTLKIQRTQQEDSAVYLCASSRDRGLDTEASFGQGTRLTVV.